This T cell receptor beta chain appears in the sequencing data of a study of blood T cell repertoires in COVID-19. From germline, CDR1 is GTSNPN and CDR2 SVGIG (reference sequence). V lost 0 bases to trimming and J lost 2 bases; unmatched junction nucleotides: 1. The CDR3 has 14 residues. The study recruited people aged 18 to 89 years across about two dozen US areas. In the original workflow: Amplification of reference gene primers provided the estimated nucleated cell counts. Here immunoSEQ multiplex PCR was the method, and the copy in TCRdb shows in-frame clones only, minus some. V, J and clone size are taken as reported in that table, and D and trimming were inferred from the DNA itself. This sample carries 140,000 to 150,000 clones, 80% to 90% of them seen once, and the ten largest clones take about 4.4%.

This receptor was obtained from a man aged 45-65 years who had recovered from COVID-19. The gene calls are TRBV30 and TRBJ1-1; 9 nucleotides match TRBD1. Sequenced input: PBMCs or T cells enriched from blood (not recorded which). CDR3 loop: CAWSVTGGNTEAFF. Here the CDR3 DNA reads TGTGCCTGGAGTGTAACAGGGGGCAACACTGAAGCTTTCTTT.